This T cell receptor (beta chain) comes out of a study of blood T cell repertoires in COVID-19 (dated by TCRdb to about 2020). As for the study more broadly: Collaborator samples came from the United States, Italy and Spain and covered acute and convalescent phases of COVID-19. The material from the prospective study consisted of cDNA or gDNA derived from T cells, B-cell-depleted T cells, or PBMCs. Subjects who had been exposed to COVID-19, were actively infected with it, or had recovered from it provided the deeply sampled blood TCRbeta repertoires that made up the dataset. The repertoires were released in a freely available public database meant as a resource for research on the immune response to SARS-CoV-2. The samples were drawn from two sources: the first 160 participants of the ongoing ImmuneRACE study, and 1,254 subjects contributed by 6 global collaborators. Sample metadata almost always included a de-identified subject ID, COVID-19 status, age in years and sex. HLA class I and class II types, where available, came from metadata supplied by the sample provider rather than from assay-based typing. Broader findings and caveats from the paper: The amount of clinical and demographic metadata varied by source and participant and was provided uncurated.

The immunoSEQ Assay, a bias-controlled multiplex PCR, was used to amplify TCRbeta CDR3 regions from genomic DNA. The paper's processing steps were these. The number of nucleated cells in each sample was estimated from the amplification of reference gene primers within the assay. Sequence reads were collapsed and filtered to measure the absolute abundance of every unique TCRbeta CDR3 rearrangement. For each sample, productive Simpson clonality was calculated by taking the square root of Simpson's diversity index across productive rearrangements. TCRdb took over this immuneACCESS table, retaining in-frame rearrangements with V and J assigned. Such tables are incomplete; in checked studies, under half of the missing clones stem from an unresolved V gene, and the remainder is unexplained. V and J calls and clone size are those listed in that table; D and trimming were worked out from the DNA. The sample yields 200,000 to 300,000 clones; more than 70% were counted once. Clones ranked in the top ten supply over 5.5% of the sample.

CDR3 length: 19 amino acids, cysteine to phenylalanine. The read is trimmed to its CDR3 DNA, 57 bases read in frame from base 1. Per the germline V gene, SGHVS is the CDR1 and FNYEAQ is the CDR2. Germline trimming amounts to 5 bases on V and 0 bases on J, with 12 as the count of junction bases outside the gene matches. One collaborating source in Seattle enrolled patients while the patients were actively infected and followed the patients over time throughout the course of disease. Each collaborating institution followed its own protocols to collect whole blood in K2EDTA tubes. For TCRbeta analysis, collaborators shipped samples as frozen whole blood, isolated PBMCs, or DNA extracted from either of those sample types. A remark on this clone: There is no known antigen for this receptor. Base qualities are not recorded, but no much larger clone differs from it by a single base.

The clonotype was recovered from a woman aged 80 or over with COVID-19, enrolled during active disease. The chain is encoded by TRBV7-6 joined to TRBJ1-3; 11 nucleotides in the junction match TRBD1. Source material: peripheral blood. The DNA sequence is as follows: TGTGCCAGCAGCCCGTTTCCGGGACAGGGGGTTAACTCTGGAAACACCATATATTTT. Its translation reads: CASSPFPGQGVNSGNTIYF.